This T cell receptor beta chain was captured in a study of cytomegalovirus exposure and HLA in healthy donors. Overall study context: Most genotyped donors, 81% of more than 300, had Caucasian-associated genetic ancestry. General study findings and limits: Other equally common chains were less clonally expanded than HLA-associated TCR beta chains, a later analysis showed. Productive rates of about 87% or about 30% were seen for most TCR beta V segments in an earlier analysis.

Trimming took 4 bases from V and 5 from J; bases not matched to a gene: 4. CDR1 and CDR2 (germline): MNHEY, SVGAGI. CDR3 length: 13 residues. A note on this clone: No antigen is known for it.

The PCR used 60 Vbeta and 13 Jbeta primers. Sequencing was performed with immunoSEQ multiplex PCR; in TCRdb, only in-frame clones are kept and a portion is missing. The table shows some 130,000 clones, with around 9% occurring only once. The TCR was taken from a woman between 40 and 55 years old in good health and CMV-seropositive. V and J are TRBV6-5 and TRBJ1-1; 7 bases fit TRBD1. Sequencing used PBMCs. Here the CDR3 DNA reads TGTGCCAGCAGTTTGGGACAGCTTACTGAAGCTTTCTTT. Its protein is CASSLGQLTEAFF.